The T cell receptor (beta chain) under discussion was sequenced for a study of monozygotic twins with inflammatory bowel disease. Germline loops: CDR1 MDHEN, CDR2 SYDVKM. The CDR3 has 16 amino acids. Reprocessing the 5' RACE reads, TCRdb reports a single entry for every CDR3 protein and omits DNA. This sample contains over 150,000 distinct CDR3 sequences. This TCR came from a human donor with ulcerative colitis or Crohn's disease, or a healthy co-twin of an affected twin (not recorded which). This chain joins TRBV28 and TRBJ2-5; TCRdb picks TRBD1, but there is no DNA to check that call. What was sequenced was blood. CDR3 residues: CASSFDGTGAGETQYF.